The entry below describes one T cell receptor beta chain. What it binds is not known. The DNA ends 3 residues before the CDR3 does, and the rest of the CDR3 is filled in from the germline J gene. This sample is part of a study of Tregs in tolerant kidney transplant recipients. Points from the study as a whole: Biological reproducibility was not directly addressed, but technical replication error appeared minimal. Some patients' samples used different primers over time, so nucleotide sequences weren't comparable. Few patients were studied, so findings need validation in larger groups. Expanding Tregs on activated donor B cells appeared to best identify donor-specific TCRbeta clones.

Measured with immunoSEQ multiplex PCR; TCRdb has only the in-frame clones, and not every one. The specimen's table records approximately 30,000 clones. Related graft donors supplied nonmyeloablative bone marrow transplants, and mixed chimerism was transient. The V end was cut by 3 bases, the J end by 7 bases, with 24 bases between. CDR1 is MDHEN and CDR2 is SYDVKM in the germline V gene. The CDR3 runs to 18 residues. Material: CD4+ T cells from blood (PBMCs), obtained 24 months after the transplant. The chain is built from TRBV28 and TRBJ2-2; a weak D match, TRBD1 (6 bases). This receptor was obtained from a human patient who received a combined kidney and bone marrow transplant. Some of the T cells might come from the graft donor. The CDR3 sequence is CASSFREGEGGKIGELFF. Incomplete CDR3 DNA: TGTGCCAGCAGTTTTCGAGAAGGGGAAGGGGGTAAAATCGGGGAG.